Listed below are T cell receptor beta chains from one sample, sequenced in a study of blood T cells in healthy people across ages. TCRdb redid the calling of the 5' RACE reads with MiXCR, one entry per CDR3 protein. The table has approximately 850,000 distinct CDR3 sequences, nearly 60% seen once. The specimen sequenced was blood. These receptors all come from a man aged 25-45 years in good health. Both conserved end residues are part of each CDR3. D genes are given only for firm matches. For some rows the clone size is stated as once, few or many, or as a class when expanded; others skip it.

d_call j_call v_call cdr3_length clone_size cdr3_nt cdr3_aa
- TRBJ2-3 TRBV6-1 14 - TGTGCCAGCTGGGCGGGGCGGGCGTCAGATACGCAGTATTTT CASWAGRASDTQYF
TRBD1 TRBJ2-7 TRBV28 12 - TGTGCCAGCCGGAGACAGGGGTGTCGGCAGTACTTC CASRRQGCRQYF
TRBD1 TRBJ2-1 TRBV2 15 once TGTGCCAGCATTGAGTCCGGGACAGTTAACAATGAGCAGTTCTTC CASIESGTVNNEQFF
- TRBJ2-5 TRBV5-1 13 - TGCGCCAGCAGCACCCCCTCAACAGAGACCCAGTACTTC CASSTPSTETQYF
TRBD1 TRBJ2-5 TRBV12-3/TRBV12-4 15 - TGTGCCAGCAGTTTATACAGGGGGCGACAAGAGACCCAGTACTTC CASSLYRGRQETQYF
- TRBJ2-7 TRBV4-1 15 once TGCGCCAGCAGCCTCGTGGACCAAGCCTCCTACGAGCAGTACTTC CASSLVDQASYEQYF
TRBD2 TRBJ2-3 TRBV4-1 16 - TGCGCCAGCAGCCAAGGAAAGGGACTACCAGCAGATACGCAGTATTTT CASSQGKGLPADTQYF
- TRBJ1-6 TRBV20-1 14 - TGCAGTGCCACGCCAGGGGCGTTAGGGTCACCCCTCCACTTT CSATPGALGSPLHF
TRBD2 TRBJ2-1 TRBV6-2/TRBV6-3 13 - TGTGCCAGCAGGCGGGGGGACTCCTACGAGCAGTTCTTC CASRRGDSYEQFF
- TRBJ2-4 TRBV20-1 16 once TGCAGTGCTAGAGATATCACAGAACTAGCCAAAAACATTCAGTACTTC CSARDITELAKNIQYF
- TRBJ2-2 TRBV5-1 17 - TGCGCCAGCAGCTTGGGATACCAACAGTCGAACACCGGGGAGCTGTTTTTT CASSLGYQQSNTGELFF
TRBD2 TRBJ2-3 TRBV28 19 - TGTGCCAGCAGTCGTCCGGGACTAGCGGGAGGCAGGGGAACAGATACGCAGTATTTT CASSRPGLAGGRGTDTQYF
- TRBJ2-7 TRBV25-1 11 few TGTGCCAGCAGTGCACTAGCCGAGCAGTACTTC CASSALAEQYF
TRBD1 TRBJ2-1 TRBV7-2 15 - TGTGCCAGCAGCTTCGGGACAGGGGGGCGGAATGAGCAGTTCTTC CASSFGTGGRNEQFF
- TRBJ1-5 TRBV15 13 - TGTGCCACCAGCAGAGAAGTACCGCAGCCCCAGCATTTT CATSREVPQPQHF
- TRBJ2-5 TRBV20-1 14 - TGCAGTGCTAGAGGCCTACAGGGTTTCGAGACCCAGTACTTC CSARGLQGFETQYF
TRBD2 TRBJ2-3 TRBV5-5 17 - TGTGCCAGCAGCTTGACGCCGGGAGGGCCTAATGGAGATACGCAGTATTTT CASSLTPGGPNGDTQYF
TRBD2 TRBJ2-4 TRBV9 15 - TGTGCCAGCAGCGAACCCGGGGGGGTTGGAGAGGCCCAGTACTTC CASSEPGGVGEAQYF
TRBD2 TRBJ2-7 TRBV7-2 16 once TGTGCCAGCAGCTTTTCAGCGGGGGCCCGAAACTACGAGCAGTACTTC CASSFSAGARNYEQYF
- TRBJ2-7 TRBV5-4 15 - TGTGCCAGCAGCTTGTCGTCGTCCTCCTACAATGAGCAGTACTTC CASSLSSSSYNEQYF
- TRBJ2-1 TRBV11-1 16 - TGTGCCAGCAGCCCCACTGAGGGGAGCTCCTACAATGAGCAGTTCTTC CASSPTEGSSYNEQFF
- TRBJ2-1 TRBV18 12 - TGTGCCAGCTCATTCAGTAACAATGAGCAGTTCTTC CASSFSNNEQFF
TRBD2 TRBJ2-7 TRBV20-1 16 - TGCAGTGCTAGAAGCTGGGGGAGCGGGGACTCCTACGAGCAGTACTTC CSARSWGSGDSYEQYF
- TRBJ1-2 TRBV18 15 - TGTGCCAGCTCACCAGCGGGCCAACCGCAGGGGGGCTACACCTTC CASSPAGQPQGGYTF
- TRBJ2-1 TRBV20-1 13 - TGCAGTGCCCCCCCCGGAACCTACAATGAGCAGTTCTTC CSAPPGTYNEQFF
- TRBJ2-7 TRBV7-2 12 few TGTGCCAGCAGGTCACAAGACTACGAGCAGTACTTC CASRSQDYEQYF
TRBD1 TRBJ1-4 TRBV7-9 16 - TGTGCCAGCAGCCGTTCCCCGACAGGGCGGGATGAAAAACTGTTTTTT CASSRSPTGRDEKLFF
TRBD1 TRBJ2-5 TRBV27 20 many TGTGCCAGCAGTTTAAGGGCACCCACAAACAGGGGGCGAAGTCAAGAGACCCAGTACTTC CASSLRAPTNRGRSQETQYF
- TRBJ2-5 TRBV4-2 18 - TGTGCCAGCAGCCCCCTCCGGCAAAGCGCTGGGGGACAAGAGACCCAGTACTTC CASSPLRQSAGGQETQYF
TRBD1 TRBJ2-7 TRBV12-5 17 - TGTGCTAGTGGTTTCGACCCGCAGGACAGGGTTTCTACGGAGCAGTACTTC CASGFDPQDRVSTEQYF
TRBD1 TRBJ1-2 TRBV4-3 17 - TGCGCCAGCAGCCAAGATAGCCAGGGACAGGGAGTAGGAGGCTACACCTTC CASSQDSQGQGVGGYTF